Following are 24 T cell receptor beta chains from one sample sequenced in a study of CD8+CD57+ T cells in acquired aplastic anemia. Genomic DNA, serving as template, underwent TCR beta VDJ and CDR3 profiling. MiXCR, run by TCRdb on the reads, gives a single entry per CDR3 protein. The sample carries some 160,000 distinct CDR3 sequences, about half recorded once. All sequencing subjects had displayed CD8+CD57+ cell expansion on flow cytometry. Sequencing was carried out using sorted CD4+, CD8+, or CD8+CD57+ T cells (not recorded which) from PBMCs. The origin of the receptors is a human donor with aplastic anemia.

This clonotype was counted ten times or more. CDR3 sequence reads: CASSQRQGRRETQYF. The DNA of the CDR3 is TGTGCCAGCAGCCAGCGACAGGGTCGAAGGGAGACCCAGTACTTC. The chain joins TRBV6-1 to TRBJ2-5, with 7 bases that match TRBD1. Trimming cost V 6 bases and J 5 bases; bases outside gene matches: 12. The CDR3 consists of 15 residues. Germline CDR1 and CDR2: MNHNS and SASEGT.

This chain joins TRBV9 and TRBJ1-1, with 8 bases lining up with TRBD1. The ends lost 4 bases at V and 5 bases at J; junction bases unmatched: 7. Germline V gene data show CDR1 as SGDLS and CDR2 as YYNGEE. This CDR3 spans 14 amino acids. DNA for the CDR3: TGTGCCAGCAGCCCAGGACAGGGAGGGACTGAAGCTTTCTTT. Translating gives CASSPGQGGTEAFF.

The gene calls are TRBV4-2 and TRBJ1-2, with 12 bases that match TRBD1. With 3 bases clipped from V and 7 bases from J, the junction kept 12 bases outside the gene matches. From germline, CDR1 is LGHNA and CDR2 YNFKEQ. This CDR3 is built from 17 residues. Here the CDR3 reads CASSQPGTGGLMGGYTF. DNA of the CDR3: TGTGCCAGCAGCCAGCCCGGGACAGGGGGCCTTATGGGTGGCTACACCTTC.

Many counts were recorded for this clonotype. V is TRBV10-3 and J is TRBJ1-2, with 7 bases fitting TRBD1. The CDR3 extends over 14 amino acids. The V gene's germline CDR1 is ENHRY and CDR2 SYGVKD. V was pared by 4 bases and J by 3 bases, with 5 bases of the junction left unmatched. CDR3 protein: CAISGGGTDYGYTF. Written as DNA, the CDR3 is TGTGCCATCAGTGGGGGTGGGACAGACTATGGCTACACCTTC.

Only one count was recorded for this clonotype. The J gene is TRBJ2-3, the V gene TRBV10-3; TRBD2 is a possible D gene (6 bases). Trimming left V 5 bases short and J 0 bases short, with 9 bases between. CDR3 length equals 14 residues. CDR1 is ENHRY and CDR2 is SYGVKD in the germline V gene. Here the CDR3 reads CAISPGVSTDTQYF. The CDR3 bases are TGTGCCATCAGTCCGGGAGTGAGCACAGATACGCAGTATTTT.

Ten or more counts support this clonotype. The CDR3 bases are TGTGCCAGCAACCCCAGGGTAGCAGGCACTGAAGCTTTCTTT. It encodes CASNPRVAGTEAFF. The V and J genes are TRBV2 and TRBJ1-1; D possibly corresponds to TRBD1 (5 bases). The V end was cut by 7 bases, the J end by 4 bases, with 16 bases between. This CDR3 has 14 amino acids. Germline CDR1 and CDR2: SNHLY and FYNNEI.

V is TRBV2 and J is TRBJ2-5, with D hard to call. The V gene's germline CDR1 is SNHLY and CDR2 FYNNEI. Trimming stripped 2 bases from V and 0 bases from J, with 7 bases between. CDR3 length: 14 amino acids. The CDR3: CASSEITDQETQYF. DNA of the CDR3: TGTGCCAGCAGTGAAATAACAGACCAAGAGACCCAGTACTTC.

The rearrangement links TRBV10-3 to TRBJ2-7, with 11 bases lining up with TRBD1. V lost 6 bases to trimming and J lost 3 bases; unmatched junction nucleotides: 4. The CDR3 covers 14 residues. Germline V lookup: CDR1 ENHRY, CDR2 SYGVKD. The CDR3 region is CAIRGTGGHYEQYF. The CDR3 DNA follows: TGTGCCATCAGGGGGACAGGGGGGCACTACGAGCAGTACTTC.

J is TRBJ1-2 and V is TRBV24-1; D possibly corresponds to TRBD1 (6 bases). V was shortened by 5 bases and J by 4 bases, with 10 bases between the two germline ends. This CDR3 has 13 amino acids. Germline V gives CDR1 KGHDR, CDR2 SFDVKD. This CDR3 reads CATSVGAAYGYTF. The CDR3 DNA is TGTGCCACCAGTGTGGGGGCTGCCTATGGCTACACCTTC.

This clonotype was counted ten times or more. V gene TRBV24-1 combines with J gene TRBJ1-2; D not certain. Trimming left V 4 bases short and J 3 bases short, with 8 bases between. CDR3 size: 13 residues. The germline gives CDR1 KGHDR, CDR2 SFDVKD. CDR3: CATSEGWDYGYTF. CDR3 bases: TGTGCCACCAGTGAGGGGTGGGACTATGGCTACACCTTC.

Turning to this clonotype: The junction and the germline gene differ at one end; a read error may be behind it. This chain joins TRBV15 and TRBJ2-6; TRBD1 might be the D (5 bases). The CDR3 covers 17 residues. Germline V gene lookup returns CDR1 LNHNV and CDR2 YYDKDF (reference sequence). CDR3 DNA sequence: TGTGCCACCAGCCGAGACAGTTTAAACTCTGGGGCCAACGTCCTGACTTTC. This codes for CATSRDSLNSGANVLTF.

The rearrangement links TRBV2 to TRBJ1-2, with TRBD1 identical over 9 bases. J was trimmed by 10 bases and V by 6 bases; bases with no gene match: 12. Germline CDR1 is SNHLY and CDR2 is FYNNEI. There are 14 residues in the CDR3. DNA for the CDR3: TGTGCCAGCAGCGAGGGGACAGGGTTGCCTGTCTACACCTTC. It codes for CASSEGTGLPVYTF.

This clonotype has at least ten counts. The J gene is TRBJ2-7, the V gene TRBV7-9; D tentatively fits TRBD1 or TRBD2 (5 bases each). V dropped 5 bases and J dropped 8 bases, with 13 bases sitting between them. This CDR3 spans 12 amino acids. Germline V lookup: CDR1 SEHNR, CDR2 FQNEAQ (reference sequence). CDR3 region: CASSPGGGQQYF. In DNA form, the CDR3 reads TGTGCCAGCAGCCCAGGTGGGGGACAGCAGTACTTC.

The CDR3 is CSVGQGAQNGYTF. CDR3 bases: TGCAGCGTCGGCCAGGGGGCGCAGAATGGCTACACCTTC. The chain employs TRBV29-1 and TRBJ1-2; 8 bases align to TRBD1. With V trimmed by 6 bases and J by 6 bases, 9 bases remained unmatched. Germline values: CDR1 SQVTM, CDR2 ANQGSEA. There are 13 residues in the CDR3. Full variable domain (rest looked up from reference TRBV29-1 and TRBJ1-2): SAVISQKPSRDICQRGTSLTIQCQVDSQVTMMFWYRQQPGQSLTLIATANQGSEATYESGFVIDKFPISRPNLTFSTLTVSNMSPEDSSIYLCSVGQGAQNGYTFGSGTRLTVV.

The V and J genes are TRBV2 and TRBJ1-1, with D uncertain. CDR1 SNHLY and CDR2 FYNNEI come from the germline V gene. This CDR3 is built from 11 residues. V shed 2 bases and J shed 7 bases, with 5 bases lying between them. The CDR3 spells CASSESGEAFF. Here the CDR3 DNA reads TGTGCCAGCAGTGAATCCGGTGAAGCTTTCTTT.

V gene TRBV2 combines with J gene TRBJ2-3; the D is unclear. This CDR3 contains 12 residues. Trimming shortened V by 6 bases and J by 6 bases, and 10 bases separated the two germline ends. Germline lookup yields CDR1 SNHLY and CDR2 FYNNEI. CDR3 sequence (DNA): TGTGCCAGCAGCGGGCAGAGCGATACGCAGTATTTT. Translating gives CASSGQSDTQYF. Variable domain in full (rest from reference TRBV2 and TRBJ2-3): EPEVTQTPSHQVTQMGQEVILRCVPISNHLYFYWYRQILGQKVEFLVSFYNNEISEKSEIFDDQFSVERPDGSNFTLKIRSTKLEDSAMYFCASSGQSDTQYFGPGTRLTVL.

The V gene is TRBV7-2, the J gene TRBJ1-5; TRBD1 aligns across 7 bases. The CDR3 loop spans 15 amino acids. V gave up 5 bases and J gave up 3 bases; unmatched junction bases: 7. CDR1 and CDR2 from the germline V gene are SGHTA and FQGNSA. DNA of the CDR3: TGTGCCAGCAGCCCCTACACAGGGGTCAATCAGCCCCAGCATTTT. It specifies CASSPYTGVNQPQHF.

The chain recombines TRBV19 with TRBJ2-5; D is possibly TRBD2 (5 bases). V was clipped by 4 bases and J by 0 bases, with 15 bases between them. Germline values: CDR1 LNHDA, CDR2 SQIVND (reference sequence). The CDR3 consists of 16 residues. CDR3 in DNA: TGTGCCAGTAGTACTCTCGGGGAAGAAGACCAAGAGACCCAGTACTTC. As protein: CASSTLGEEDQETQYF.

The chain joins TRBV2 to TRBJ2-5; no clear D gene. V was trimmed by 7 bases and J by 5 bases, leaving 11 bases between them. Germline values: CDR1 SNHLY, CDR2 FYNNEI. CDR3 length: 12 residues. The chain's CDR3 is CASNQGRETQYF. The CDR3 DNA follows: TGTGCCAGCAACCAAGGACGGGAGACCCAGTACTTC. Full variable domain (remainder filled in from reference TRBV2 and TRBJ2-5): EPEVTQTPSHQVTQMGQEVILRCVPISNHLYFYWYRQILGQKVEFLVSFYNNEISEKSEIFDDQFSVERPDGSNFTLKIRSTKLEDSAMYFCASNQGRETQYFGPGTRLLVL.

The J gene is TRBJ1-2, the V gene TRBV7-2; D unresolved. The V end lost 5 bases, the J end lost 7 bases, and 14 bases lay between the germline ends. Germline V CDR1 and CDR2: SGHTA, FQGNSA. The CDR3 runs 13 residues. The CDR3 is CASSNRGQPGYTF. The CDR3 DNA follows: TGTGCCAGCAGCAACCGAGGGCAGCCTGGCTACACCTTC.

The rearrangement joins TRBV24-1 to TRBJ2-2; D is unclear. V shed 4 bases and J shed 6 bases, with 14 bases lying between them. The CDR3 contains 15 residues. Germline values: CDR1 KGHDR, CDR2 SFDVKD. The CDR3 spells CATSDLTRAAGELFF. For the CDR3, the DNA is TGTGCCACCAGTGACCTGACTCGCGCGGCCGGGGAGCTGTTTTTT.

This clonotype was detected only a few times. The chain couples TRBV30 to TRBJ1-4; D possibly corresponds to TRBD1 (5 bases). Germline assignment: CDR1 GTSNPN and CDR2 SVGIG (reference sequence). The CDR3 spans 12 residues. V dropped 8 bases and J dropped 11 bases, with 18 bases sitting between them. The CDR3 nucleotides are TGTGCCCAGATGACCGACAGCCGGAAACTGTTTTTT. Amino acid sequence: CAQMTDSRKLFF.

The V and J genes are TRBV2 and TRBJ2-5, with D unresolved. Trimming took 3 bases from V and 5 from J, leaving 10 bases between them. Germline V gene lookup returns CDR1 SNHLY and CDR2 FYNNEI. The CDR3 extends over 13 amino acids. CDR3 nucleotide sequence: TGTGCCAGCAGTGAGGAGACTGCTGAGACCCAGTACTTC. Its translation: CASSEETAETQYF.

The V and J genes are TRBV20-1 and TRBJ2-1; TRBD2 matches at 8 bases. The CDR3 contains 15 residues. Looked up from germline, CDR1 is DFQATT and CDR2 is SNEGSKA (reference sequence). V was clipped by 6 bases and J by 2 bases; unmatched bases: 9. The CDR3 here is CSAPSAGGAYNEQFF. In nucleotides, the CDR3 is TGCAGTGCCCCTTCCGCGGGGGGCGCCTACAATGAGCAGTTCTTC.